The 5 T cell receptor beta chains below all came from one sample that was sequenced in a study of blood T cell repertoires in COVID-19. Repertoires were generated with immunoSEQ multiplex PCR, while TCRdb's copy carries only in-frame clones and drops some. The repertoire includes about 280,000 clones, 70% to 90% of them detected once, and 2% to 2.5% sits in the top ten. The sample comprised peripheral blood. Receptors originate from a woman in her twenties or thirties who had recovered from COVID-19.

V gene TRBV6-2 or TRBV6-3 combines with J gene TRBJ1-2; 7 bases map to TRBD1. With V trimmed by 6 bases and J by 8 bases, 9 bases remained unmatched. Looked up from germline, CDR1 is MNHEY and CDR2 is SVGEGT. The length of the CDR3 is 13 residues. The CDR3 sequence is CASSNGQARGYTF. The CDR3 DNA reads as TGTGCCAGCAGCAACGGACAGGCGCGGGGCTACACCTTC.

This chain connects TRBV7-4 to TRBJ2-7; D is perhaps TRBD2 (6 bases). The CDR3 contains 10 residues. Germline CDR1 and CDR2: SGHVT and SQSDAQ. Trimming removed 8 bases from V and 7 bases from J, with 9 bases in between. In DNA form, the CDR3 reads TGTGCCAGCCTTGGGGGGGAGCAGTACTTC. It codes for CASLGGEQYF.

The chain has TRBV5-4 and TRBJ1-5; no firm D call. V lost 0 bases, J lost 4 bases, and 8 bases lay in between. The CDR3 contains 14 residues. In germline, CDR1 is SGHNT, CDR2 YYREEE (reference sequence). The CDR3 spells CASSLEGGNQPQHF. CDR3 coding DNA: TGTGCCAGCAGCTTGGAGGGCGGGAATCAGCCCCAGCATTTT. Full variable domain (remainder filled in from reference TRBV5-4 and TRBJ1-5): ETGVTQSPTHLIKTRGQQVTLRCSSQSGHNTVSWYQQALGQGPQFIFQYYREEENGRGNFPPRFSGLQFPNYSSELNVNALELDDSALYLCASSLEGGNQPQHFGDGTRLSIL.

The rearrangement links TRBV5-4 to TRBJ2-2, with 8 bases aligning to TRBD1. Germline V gives CDR1 SGHNT, CDR2 YYREEE (reference sequence). V lost 7 bases to trimming and J lost 7 bases; unmatched junction nucleotides: 12. The CDR3 is 15 residues long. CDR3 bases: TGTGCCAGCCAGGGGGCCCCTATATTTGGCGGGGAGCTGTTTTTT. Its protein product is CASQGAPIFGGELFF.

The CDR3 nucleotides read TGTGCCAGCAGCTTAAAGAGGTCGGAGGTATTGGAGCAGTACTTC. It translates to CASSLKRSEVLEQYF. J is TRBJ2-7 and V is TRBV7-2, with D maybe TRBD2 (5 bases). CDR1 SGHTA and CDR2 FQGNSA come from the germline V gene. The CDR3 has 15 amino acids. Between the trimmed V and J ends, which lost 2 bases and 7 bases, there was a span of 18 bases.